The T cell receptor (beta chain) described here comes from a study of shared clonotypes between healthy human individuals. Here immunoSEQ multiplex PCR was the method, and the copy in TCRdb shows in-frame clones only, minus some. The table has about 1.5 million clones, roughly 96% seen once; the top ten hold about 1%. V lost 8 bases, J lost 6 bases, and 7 bases stayed unmatched. Germline CDR1 MNHEY, CDR2 SVGAGI. The CDR3 has 13 amino acids. Sequenced: naive CD4+ T cells sorted from blood. Subset specified: CD45RA+ positively selected. The sequence was obtained from a young man in good health. The chain recombines TRBV6-5 with TRBJ2-1; 7 bases agree with TRBD2. This CDR3 reads CASSGSSGNEQFF. The CDR3 DNA follows: TGTGCCAGCTCCGGCTCTAGCGGCAATGAGCAGTTCTTC.